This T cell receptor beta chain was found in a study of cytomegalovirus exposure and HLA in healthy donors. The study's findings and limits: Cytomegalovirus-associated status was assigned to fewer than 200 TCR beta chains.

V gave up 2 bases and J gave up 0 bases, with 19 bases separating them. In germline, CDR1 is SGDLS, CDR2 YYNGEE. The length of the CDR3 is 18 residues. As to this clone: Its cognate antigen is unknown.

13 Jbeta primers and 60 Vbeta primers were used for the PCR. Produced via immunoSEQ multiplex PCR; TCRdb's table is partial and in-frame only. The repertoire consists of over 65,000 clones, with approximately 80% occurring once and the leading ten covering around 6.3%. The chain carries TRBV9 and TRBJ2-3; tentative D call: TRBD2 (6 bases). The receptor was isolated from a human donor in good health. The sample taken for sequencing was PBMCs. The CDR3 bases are TGTGCCAGCAGCGTGGTAGGAGGGTCGGGGTATAGCACAGATACGCAGTATTTT. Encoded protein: CASSVVGGSGYSTDTQYF.